This is a list of T cell receptor beta chains from one sample in a study of blood T cells in healthy people across ages. In TCRdb, the 5' RACE reads were re-called with MiXCR into one record per CDR3 protein. This sample has about 2 million distinct CDR3 sequences; just under 50% occur once, and the top ten carry more than 2%. The sequenced material came from blood. The receptors come from a woman in her thirties or forties in good health. Each CDR3 is given with its conserved first and last residue. Each record gives: CDR3 length, J gene, D gene, V gene, clone size, CDR3 DNA, CDR3 protein. D genes are given only for firm matches. Part of the rows lack a size; the others show once, few, many or a class for expanded clones.

length: 15
J: TRBJ2-7
D: -
V: TRBV14
size: -
DNA: TGTGCCAGCAGCCAAGAGGGGGGGCGGACTTACGAGCAGTACTTC
CDR3: CASSQEGGRTYEQYF

length: 15
J: TRBJ2-7
D: -
V: TRBV6-2/TRBV6-3
size: -
DNA: TGTGCCAGCAGCCCTACAGGGAAGAGGGGTGTCGAGCAGTACTTC
CDR3: CASSPTGKRGVEQYF

length: 16
J: TRBJ1-5
D: -
V: TRBV28
size: -
DNA: TGTGCCAGCAGTTTAGGGGTCACCTATAGCAATCAGCCCCAGCATTTT
CDR3: CASSLGVTYSNQPQHF

length: 13
J: TRBJ2-1
D: -
V: TRBV7-2
size: -
DNA: TGTGCCAGCAGCGCCGGAGGCAGCAATGAGCAGTTCTTC
CDR3: CASSAGGSNEQFF

length: 15
J: TRBJ2-1
D: TRBD1
V: TRBV28
size: few
DNA: TGTGCCATCGGGCCCGGGACAGGATACTACAATGAGCAGTTCTTC
CDR3: CAIGPGTGYYNEQFF

length: 12
J: TRBJ2-5
D: -
V: TRBV20-1
size: -
DNA: TGCAGTGCTAGGGTGGCCGCCGCGACCCAGTACTTC
CDR3: CSARVAAATQYF

length: 15
J: TRBJ2-3
D: -
V: TRBV15
size: -
DNA: TGTGCCACCACCCCAATTGGAGTCGGAACAGATACGCAGTATTTT
CDR3: CATTPIGVGTDTQYF

length: 14
J: TRBJ1-2
D: TRBD1
V: TRBV27
size: -
DNA: TGTGCCAGCAAACCGACAGGGAGGAACTATGGCTACACCTTC
CDR3: CASKPTGRNYGYTF

length: 15
J: TRBJ2-5
D: TRBD2
V: TRBV7-2
size: -
DNA: TGTGCCAGCAGCAACCCCTTGAGCGGGGTCGAGACCCAGTACTTC
CDR3: CASSNPLSGVETQYF

length: 15
J: TRBJ2-1
D: TRBD2
V: TRBV5-5
size: -
DNA: TGTGCCAGCAGCCCAGGACTAGCGGGGGCCAATGAGCAGTTCTTC
CDR3: CASSPGLAGANEQFF

length: 14
J: TRBJ2-3
D: -
V: TRBV7-2
size: -
DNA: TGTGCCAGCAGCCACGGGGTTTTGGGAGATACGCAGTATTTT
CDR3: CASSHGVLGDTQYF

length: 14
J: TRBJ1-2
D: -
V: TRBV4-3
size: -
DNA: TGCGCCAGCAGCCAAGACGCTCGGGGACCCGGCTACACCTTC
CDR3: CASSQDARGPGYTF

length: 16
J: TRBJ2-5
D: -
V: TRBV7-2
size: -
DNA: TGTGCCAGCAGCCAAAGGGGGCGGGGTGATCGAGAGACCCAGTACTTC
CDR3: CASSQRGRGDRETQYF

length: 15
J: TRBJ2-3
D: -
V: TRBV7-2
size: -
DNA: TGTGCCAGCAGCCGAGACAGGGAGCGGGGGAATACGCAGTATTTT
CDR3: CASSRDRERGNTQYF

length: 15
J: TRBJ2-3
D: -
V: TRBV18
size: -
DNA: TGTGCCAGCTCAGGTCGAGACAGGCTGGGGAATACGCAGTATTTT
CDR3: CASSGRDRLGNTQYF

length: 16
J: TRBJ2-6
D: -
V: TRBV5-5
size: -
DNA: TGTGCCAGCAGCTTTTACCCGGACTCTGGGGCCAACGTCCTGACTTTC
CDR3: CASSFYPDSGANVLTF

length: 13
J: TRBJ1-2
D: TRBD1
V: TRBV18
size: many
DNA: TGCGCCAGCAGCCCGGGACAGGCCTATGGCTACACCTTC
CDR3: CASSPGQAYGYTF

length: 15
J: TRBJ2-5
D: -
V: TRBV12-3/TRBV12-4
size: -
DNA: TGTGCCAGCACCGCTTTTGAGACAGTCCAAGAGACCCAGTACTTC
CDR3: CASTAFETVQETQYF

length: 14
J: TRBJ2-7
D: -
V: TRBV6-2/TRBV6-3
size: -
DNA: TGTGCCAGCAGTTATGGGATCGTATTGTACGAGCAGTACTTC
CDR3: CASSYGIVLYEQYF

length: 15
J: TRBJ1-5
D: -
V: TRBV13
size: -
DNA: TGTGCCAGCAGCTTTGGGCAGCTTCCTCCCCAGCCCCAGCATTTT
CDR3: CASSFGQLPPQPQHF

length: 14
J: TRBJ2-5
D: -
V: TRBV9
size: -
DNA: TGTGCCAGCAGCGTAGATCAGGTTCAAGAGACCCAGTACTTC
CDR3: CASSVDQVQETQYF

length: 15
J: TRBJ1-2
D: -
V: TRBV6-5
size: -
DNA: TGTGCCAGCAGTTACGGGACACGTTCTAACTATGGCTACACCTTC
CDR3: CASSYGTRSNYGYTF

length: 15
J: TRBJ1-2
D: -
V: TRBV7-9
size: -
DNA: TGTGCCAGCAGCAAGCGTGACGGGAGAGTTCATGGCTACACCTTC
CDR3: CASSKRDGRVHGYTF

length: 18
J: TRBJ1-4
D: -
V: TRBV4-1
size: -
DNA: TGCGCCAGCAGCCAAGGTCGGGGCCCAGCAAGTCCTAATGAAAAACTGTTTTTT
CDR3: CASSQGRGPASPNEKLFF

length: 12
J: TRBJ2-5
D: -
V: TRBV29-1
size: many
DNA: TGCAGCGTCCGGAGTGGCCAAGAGACCCAGTACTTC
CDR3: CSVRSGQETQYF

length: 18
J: TRBJ2-1
D: -
V: TRBV20-1
size: few
DNA: TGCAGTGCTAGAGACATATCAGGGGGGGCGTCTTTGGTGAATGAGCAGTTCTTC
CDR3: CSARDISGGASLVNEQFF

length: 11
J: TRBJ2-7
D: TRBD1
V: TRBV12-3/TRBV12-4
size: few
DNA: TGTGCCAGCAGTAACAGGGGCGAGCAGTACTTC
CDR3: CASSNRGEQYF

length: 17
J: TRBJ2-7
D: TRBD1
V: TRBV27
size: -
DNA: TGTGCCAGCAGTGTAAAACCGGGACAGCGAAATGCCAACGAGCAGTACTTC
CDR3: CASSVKPGQRNANEQYF

length: 13
J: TRBJ1-2
D: TRBD1
V: TRBV12-3/TRBV12-4
size: -
DNA: TGTGCCAGCATGAGGGACAGGGTCACTGGCTACACCTTC
CDR3: CASMRDRVTGYTF

length: 15
J: TRBJ2-1
D: TRBD1
V: TRBV4-2
size: -
DNA: TGTGCCAGCAGCCAAGAAGACAGGGTAGGGAATGAGCAGTTCTTC
CDR3: CASSQEDRVGNEQFF

length: 12
J: TRBJ1-2
D: -
V: TRBV7-2
size: many
DNA: TGTGCCAGCAGCCTAGACCAATATGGCTACACCTTC
CDR3: CASSLDQYGYTF

length: 15
J: TRBJ2-1
D: -
V: TRBV4-2
size: few
DNA: TGTGCCAGCAGCCAAGAGAGTCCGGACCGCAATGAGCAGTTCTTC
CDR3: CASSQESPDRNEQFF

length: 15
J: TRBJ2-1
D: TRBD2
V: TRBV15
size: -
DNA: TGTGCCACAGGGGAGAGACTAGCGGGGAACAATGAGCAGTTCTTC
CDR3: CATGERLAGNNEQFF

length: 15
J: TRBJ1-2
D: -
V: TRBV7-9
size: few
DNA: TGTGCCAGCAGCCATGGGACCGCTATGGATTTAAGCTACACCTTC
CDR3: CASSHGTAMDLSYTF

length: 16
J: TRBJ2-7
D: TRBD2
V: TRBV15
size: -
DNA: TGTGCCACCAGCAGAGTACCTAGCGGGGGGGCCTACGAGCAGTACTTC
CDR3: CATSRVPSGGAYEQYF

length: 16
J: TRBJ1-6
D: -
V: TRBV2
size: -
DNA: TGTGCCAGCAGTGAACGAGCAGGGGCCCGGAGTTCACCCCTCCACTTT
CDR3: CASSERAGARSSPLHF

length: 15
J: TRBJ1-4
D: TRBD1
V: TRBV5-1
size: -
DNA: TGTGCCAGCAGCTTGACAGGGAGTGCTAATGAAAAACTGTTTTTT
CDR3: CASSLTGSANEKLFF

length: 14
J: TRBJ2-7
D: -
V: TRBV6-1
size: -
DNA: TGTGCCAGCAGTGCACTACAGGAAACCTACGAGCAGTACTTC
CDR3: CASSALQETYEQYF

length: 12
J: TRBJ1-6
D: -
V: TRBV12-3/TRBV12-4
size: few
DNA: TGTGCCAGCAGTTCCCAAGGTTCACCCCTCCACTTT
CDR3: CASSSQGSPLHF

length: 16
J: TRBJ2-3
D: -
V: TRBV5-1
size: -
DNA: TGCGCCAGCAGCTTGGGCGTAGGGGACTTCACAGATACGCAGTATTTT
CDR3: CASSLGVGDFTDTQYF

length: 15
J: TRBJ2-5
D: -
V: TRBV11-1
size: -
DNA: TGTGCCAGCAGCTTAGCCCGGACAGATCGCGAGACCCAGTACTTC
CDR3: CASSLARTDRETQYF

length: 15
J: TRBJ2-3
D: -
V: TRBV9
size: few
DNA: TGTGCCAGCAGCGTAACCATTGTAGGTAGAGATACGCAGTATTTT
CDR3: CASSVTIVGRDTQYF

length: 16
J: TRBJ2-3
D: -
V: TRBV7-2
size: -
DNA: TGTGCCAGCAGCTTACTGCCGTTAGAAAGCACAGATACGCAGTATTTT
CDR3: CASSLLPLESTDTQYF

length: 12
J: TRBJ1-2
D: -
V: TRBV6-2/TRBV6-3
size: -
DNA: TGTGCCAGCGATCAGGGGACGTATGGCTACACCTTC
CDR3: CASDQGTYGYTF

length: 14
J: TRBJ2-7
D: -
V: TRBV18
size: -
DNA: TGTGCCAGTAAAACCGGGACCCAGCCCTACGAGCAGTACTTC
CDR3: CASKTGTQPYEQYF